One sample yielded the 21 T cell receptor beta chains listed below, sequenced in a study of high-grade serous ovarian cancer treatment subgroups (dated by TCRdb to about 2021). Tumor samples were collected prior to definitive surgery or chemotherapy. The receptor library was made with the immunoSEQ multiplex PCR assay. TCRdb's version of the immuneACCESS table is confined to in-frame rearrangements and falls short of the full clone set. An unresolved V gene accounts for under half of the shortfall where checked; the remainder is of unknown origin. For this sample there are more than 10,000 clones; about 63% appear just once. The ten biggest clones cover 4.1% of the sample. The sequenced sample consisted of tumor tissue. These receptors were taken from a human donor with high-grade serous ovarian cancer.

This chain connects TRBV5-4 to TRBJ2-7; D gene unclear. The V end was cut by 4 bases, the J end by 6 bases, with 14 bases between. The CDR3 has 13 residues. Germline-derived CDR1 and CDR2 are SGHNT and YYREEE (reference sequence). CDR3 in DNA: TGTGCCAGCAGCACTGGCCTAGGCGGCGAGCAGTACTTC. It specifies CASSTGLGGEQYF.

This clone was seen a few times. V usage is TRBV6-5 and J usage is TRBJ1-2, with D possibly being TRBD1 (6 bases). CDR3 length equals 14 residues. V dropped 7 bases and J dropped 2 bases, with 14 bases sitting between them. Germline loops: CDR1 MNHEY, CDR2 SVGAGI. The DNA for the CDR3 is TGTGCCAGCACCAGGGGCAGCCTAAACTATGGCTACACCTTC. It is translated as CASTRGSLNYGYTF.

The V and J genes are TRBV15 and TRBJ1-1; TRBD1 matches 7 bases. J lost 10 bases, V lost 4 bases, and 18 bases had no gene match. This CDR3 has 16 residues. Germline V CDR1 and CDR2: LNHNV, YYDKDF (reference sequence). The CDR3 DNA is TGTGCCACCAGCAACAGGGGCGGCCAGGAGCGGTTCGGAGCTTTCTTT. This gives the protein CATSNRGGQERFGAFF.

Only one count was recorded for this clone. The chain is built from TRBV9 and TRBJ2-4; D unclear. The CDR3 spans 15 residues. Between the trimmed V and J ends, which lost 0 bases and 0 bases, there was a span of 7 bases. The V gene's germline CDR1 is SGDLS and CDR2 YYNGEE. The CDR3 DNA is TGTGCCAGCAGCGTAGGAGAGGTAGCCAAAAACATTCAGTACTTC. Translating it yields CASSVGEVAKNIQYF.

This CDR3 reads CASSLGGASTDTQYF. The DNA for the CDR3 is TGTGCCAGCAGCTTGGGCGGGGCTAGCACAGATACGCAGTATTTT. This chain links TRBV7-2 with TRBJ2-3, with D tentatively TRBD2 (6 bases). The V gene lost 3 bases and the J gene lost 0 bases, with 10 bases spanning the gap. This CDR3 has 15 amino acids. CDR1 is SGHTA, CDR2 FQGNSA, per germline.

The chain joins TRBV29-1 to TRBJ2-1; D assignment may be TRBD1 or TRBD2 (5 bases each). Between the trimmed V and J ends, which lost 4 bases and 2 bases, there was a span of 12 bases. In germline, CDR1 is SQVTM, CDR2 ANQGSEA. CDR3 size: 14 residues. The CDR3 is CSVVRDATYNEQFF. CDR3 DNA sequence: TGCAGCGTTGTCCGGGACGCAACCTACAATGAGCAGTTCTTC.

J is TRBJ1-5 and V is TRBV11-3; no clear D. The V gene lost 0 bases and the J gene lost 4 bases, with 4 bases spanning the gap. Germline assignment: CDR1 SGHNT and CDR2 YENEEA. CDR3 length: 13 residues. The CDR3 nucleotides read TGTGCCAGCAGCTTAGAGGAGAATCAGCCCCAGCATTTT. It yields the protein CASSLEENQPQHF. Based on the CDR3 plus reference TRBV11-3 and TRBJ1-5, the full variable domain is EAGVVQSPRYKIIEKKQPVAFWCNPISGHNTLYWYLQNLGQGPELLIRYENEEAVDDSQLPKDRFSAERLKGVDSTLKIQPAELGDSAVYLCASSLEENQPQHFGDGTRLSIL.

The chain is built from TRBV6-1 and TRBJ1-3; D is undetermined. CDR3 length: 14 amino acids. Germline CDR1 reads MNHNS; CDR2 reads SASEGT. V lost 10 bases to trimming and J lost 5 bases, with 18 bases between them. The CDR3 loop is CATTSPRIRNTIYF. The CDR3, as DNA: TGTGCCACTACTTCCCCTCGGATAAGAAACACCATATATTTT.

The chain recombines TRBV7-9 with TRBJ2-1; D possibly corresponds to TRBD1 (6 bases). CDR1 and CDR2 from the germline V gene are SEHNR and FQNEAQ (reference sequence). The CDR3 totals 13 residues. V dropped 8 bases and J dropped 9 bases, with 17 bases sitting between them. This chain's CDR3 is CASQGLVQGEQFF. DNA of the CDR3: TGTGCCAGCCAAGGACTCGTACAGGGTGAGCAGTTCTTC. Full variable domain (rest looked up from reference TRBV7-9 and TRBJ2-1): DTGVSQNPRHKITKRGQNVTFRCDPISEHNRLYWYRQTLGQGPEFLTYFQNEAQLEKSRLLSDRFSAERPKGSFSTLEIQRTEQGDSAMYLCASQGLVQGEQFFGPGTRLTVL.

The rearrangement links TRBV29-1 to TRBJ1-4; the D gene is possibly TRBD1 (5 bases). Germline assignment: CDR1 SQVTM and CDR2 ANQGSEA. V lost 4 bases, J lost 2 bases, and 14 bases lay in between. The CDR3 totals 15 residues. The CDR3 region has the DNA TGCAGCGTTGGGGGTGGGGCGTCTACTAATGAAAAACTGTTTTTT. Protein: CSVGGGASTNEKLFF. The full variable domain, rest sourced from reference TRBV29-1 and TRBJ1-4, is SAVISQKPSRDICQRGTSLTIQCQVDSQVTMMFWYRQQPGQSLTLIATANQGSEATYESGFVIDKFPISRPNLTFSTLTVSNMSPEDSSIYLCSVGGGASTNEKLFFGSGTQLSVL.

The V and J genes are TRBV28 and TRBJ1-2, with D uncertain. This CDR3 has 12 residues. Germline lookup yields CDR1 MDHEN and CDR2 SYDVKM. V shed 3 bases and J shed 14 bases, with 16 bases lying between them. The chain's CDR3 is CASSFMAATLTF. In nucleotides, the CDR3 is TGTGCCAGCAGTTTCATGGCAGCTACCCTAACCTTC.

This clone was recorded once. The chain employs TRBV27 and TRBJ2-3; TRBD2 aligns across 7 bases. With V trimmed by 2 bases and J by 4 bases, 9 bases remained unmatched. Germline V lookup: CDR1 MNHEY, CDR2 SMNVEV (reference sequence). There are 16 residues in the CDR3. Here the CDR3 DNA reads TGTGCCAGCAGTTTAGTCGCGGGAGTGGGGGCAGATACGCAGTATTTT. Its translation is CASSLVAGVGADTQYF.

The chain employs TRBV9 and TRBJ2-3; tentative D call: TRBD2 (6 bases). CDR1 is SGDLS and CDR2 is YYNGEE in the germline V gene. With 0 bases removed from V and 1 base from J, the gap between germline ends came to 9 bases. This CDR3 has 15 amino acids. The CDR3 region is CASSVGRLGTDTQYF. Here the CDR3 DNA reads TGTGCCAGCAGCGTAGGTCGACTAGGCACAGATACGCAGTATTTT.

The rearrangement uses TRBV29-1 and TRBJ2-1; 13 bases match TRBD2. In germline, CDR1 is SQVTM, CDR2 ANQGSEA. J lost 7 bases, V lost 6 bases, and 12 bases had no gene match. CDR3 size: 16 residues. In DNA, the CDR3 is TGCAGCGTGGGGACGGCGGGACTAGCGGGACGGAATGAGCAGTTCTTC. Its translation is CSVGTAGLAGRNEQFF.

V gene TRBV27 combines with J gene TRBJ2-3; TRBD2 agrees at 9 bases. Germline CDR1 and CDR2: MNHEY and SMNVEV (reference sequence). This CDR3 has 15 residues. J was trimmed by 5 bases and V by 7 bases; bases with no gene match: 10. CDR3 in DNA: TGTGCCAGCACCGAAATAGCGGGAGTCATAGATACGCAGTATTTT. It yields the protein CASTEIAGVIDTQYF.

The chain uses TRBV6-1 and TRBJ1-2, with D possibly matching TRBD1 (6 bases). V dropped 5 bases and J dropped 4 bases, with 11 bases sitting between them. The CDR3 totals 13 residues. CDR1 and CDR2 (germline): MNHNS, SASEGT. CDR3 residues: CASSSGTTYGYTF. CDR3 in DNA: TGTGCCAGCAGTTCCGGGACAACCTATGGCTACACCTTC.

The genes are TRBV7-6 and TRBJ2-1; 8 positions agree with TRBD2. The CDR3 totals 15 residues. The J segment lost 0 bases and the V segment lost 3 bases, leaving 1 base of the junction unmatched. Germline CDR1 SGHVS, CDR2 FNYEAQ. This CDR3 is CASSFAGGSYNEQFF. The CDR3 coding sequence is TGTGCCAGCAGCTTCGCGGGAGGCTCCTACAATGAGCAGTTCTTC.

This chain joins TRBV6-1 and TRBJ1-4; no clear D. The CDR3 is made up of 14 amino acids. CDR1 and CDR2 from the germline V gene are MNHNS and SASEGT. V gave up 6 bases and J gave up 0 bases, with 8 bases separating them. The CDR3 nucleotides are TGTGCCAGCAGAGGAGGTTCAACTAATGAAAAACTGTTTTTT. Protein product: CASRGGSTNEKLFF.

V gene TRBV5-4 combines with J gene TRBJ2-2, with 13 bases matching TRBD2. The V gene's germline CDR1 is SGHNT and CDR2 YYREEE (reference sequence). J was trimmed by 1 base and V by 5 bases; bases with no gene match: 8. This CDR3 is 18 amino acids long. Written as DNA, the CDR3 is TGTGCCAGCAGGTGGACTAGCGGGAGATGGGGGAACACCGGGGAGCTGTTTTTT. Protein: CASRWTSGRWGNTGELFF.

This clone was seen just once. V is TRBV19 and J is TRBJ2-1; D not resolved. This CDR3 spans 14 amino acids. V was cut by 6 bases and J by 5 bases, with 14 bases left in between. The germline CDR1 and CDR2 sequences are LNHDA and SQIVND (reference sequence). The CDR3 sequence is CASSQWDSHNEQFF. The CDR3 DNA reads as TGTGCCAGTAGCCAATGGGATTCGCACAATGAGCAGTTCTTC. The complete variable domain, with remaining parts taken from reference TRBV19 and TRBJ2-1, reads DGGITQSPKYLFRKEGQNVTLSCEQNLNHDAMYWYRQDPGQGLRLIYYSQIVNDFQKGDIAEGYSVSREKKESFPLTVTSAQKNPTAFYLCASSQWDSHNEQFFGPGTRLTVL.

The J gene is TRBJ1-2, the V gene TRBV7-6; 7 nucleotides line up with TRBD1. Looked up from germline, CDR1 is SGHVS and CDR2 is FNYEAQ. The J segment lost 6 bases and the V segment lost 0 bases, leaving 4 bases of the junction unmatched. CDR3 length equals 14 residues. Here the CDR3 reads CASSLAGTENGYTF. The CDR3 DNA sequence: TGTGCCAGCAGCTTAGCCGGGACAGAGAATGGCTACACCTTC.